These T cell receptor beta chains were read from a single sample in a study of graft-versus-host responses after intestinal transplantation. Sequencing used immunoSEQ multiplex PCR; TCRdb keeps in-frame clones, though not all of them. The sample contains about 120,000 clones, 85% to 95% of which appear only once. These receptors are not linked to any known antigen. Here the sequenced sample was unstimulated CD8+ T cells sorted from spleen or lymph node cells, taken before transplant. Source of these receptors: a human donor who was the organ donor for an intestinal transplant. CDR3s include the opening cysteine and the closing phenylalanine or tryptophan. Each record gives: CDR3 protein, CDR3 DNA, clone size, V gene, J gene, D gene. A D gene is named only where the DNA matches it firmly. Not every row has a clone size; where given, it reads once, few, many or a size class.

CDR3aa: CASSWTGNYGYTF
CDR3nt: TGCGCCAGCAGCTGGACAGGGAACTATGGCTACACCTTC
abundance: once
v_gene: TRBV5-1
j_gene: TRBJ1-2
d_gene: TRBD1

CDR3aa: CASSVDYPSYNEQFF
CDR3nt: TGTGCCAGCAGCGTGGACTACCCGTCCTACAATGAGCAGTTCTTC
abundance: .
v_gene: TRBV9
j_gene: TRBJ2-1
d_gene: .

CDR3aa: CASSLGDSSYEQYF
CDR3nt: TGTGCCAGCAGTTTAGGGGATAGCTCCTACGAGCAGTACTTC
abundance: .
v_gene: TRBV28
j_gene: TRBJ2-7
d_gene: .

CDR3aa: CASSLVTGEKLFF
CDR3nt: TGTGCCAGCAGCTTAGTGACGGGTGAAAAACTGTTTTTT
abundance: .
v_gene: TRBV13
j_gene: TRBJ1-4
d_gene: .

CDR3aa: CTSSQGRIHEQYF
CDR3nt: TGCACCAGCAGTCAGGGAAGAATCCACGAGCAGTACTTC
abundance: .
v_gene: TRBV1
j_gene: TRBJ2-7
d_gene: .

CDR3aa: CAISAGTSGWEINEQFF
CDR3nt: TGTGCCATCAGTGCCGGGACTAGCGGGTGGGAGATCAATGAGCAGTTCTTC
abundance: .
v_gene: TRBV10-3
j_gene: TRBJ2-1
d_gene: TRBD2

CDR3aa: CASRTDEDSNQPQHF
CDR3nt: TGTGCCAGCAGGACCGACGAAGATAGCAATCAGCCCCAGCATTTT
abundance: .
v_gene: TRBV6-6
j_gene: TRBJ1-5
d_gene: .

CDR3aa: CASSMTGREQYF
CDR3nt: TGTGCCAGCAGTATGACAGGGCGCGAGCAGTACTTC
abundance: .
v_gene: TRBV2
j_gene: TRBJ2-7
d_gene: TRBD1

CDR3aa: CASSQVLSGEQYF
CDR3nt: TGCGCCAGCAGCCAAGTCCTGTCTGGCGAGCAGTACTTC
abundance: .
v_gene: TRBV4-1
j_gene: TRBJ2-7
d_gene: .

CDR3aa: CAWSVSGSLSYEQYF
CDR3nt: TGTGCCTGGAGTGTGAGCGGGAGTCTCTCCTACGAGCAGTACTTC
abundance: .
v_gene: TRBV30
j_gene: TRBJ2-7
d_gene: TRBD2

CDR3aa: CASSLDPGQGIGKLFF
CDR3nt: TGTGCCAGCAGCTTAGACCCGGGACAGGGTATTGGAAAACTGTTTTTT
abundance: .
v_gene: TRBV11-2
j_gene: TRBJ1-4
d_gene: TRBD1

CDR3aa: CASSFFAGPSYEQYF
CDR3nt: TGTGCCAGCAGCTTCTTTGCAGGTCCATCCTACGAGCAGTACTTC
abundance: once
v_gene: TRBV11-2
j_gene: TRBJ2-7
d_gene: .

CDR3aa: CASSRRRGGTEAFF
CDR3nt: TGTGCCAGCAGCCGCCGTCGGGGCGGCACTGAAGCTTTCTTT
abundance: .
v_gene: TRBV11-2
j_gene: TRBJ1-1
d_gene: .

CDR3aa: CASSDLGAATDTQYF
CDR3nt: TGTGCCAGCAGCGACCTCGGGGCAGCAACAGATACGCAGTATTTT
abundance: once
v_gene: TRBV6-5
j_gene: TRBJ2-3
d_gene: .

CDR3aa: CASSLLTSREWDRETQYF
CDR3nt: TGTGCCAGCAGTCTTCTCACTTCGCGGGAGTGGGATAGGGAGACCCAGTACTTC
abundance: .
v_gene: TRBV28
j_gene: TRBJ2-5
d_gene: TRBD2

CDR3aa: CAIRRWDNTEAFF
CDR3nt: TGTGCCATCCGCCGGTGGGACAACACTGAAGCTTTCTTT
abundance: .
v_gene: TRBV7-9
j_gene: TRBJ1-1
d_gene: .

CDR3aa: CASSLIPKGREQETQYF
CDR3nt: TGTGCCAGCAGCTTAATTCCTAAGGGGAGGGAGCAAGAGACCCAGTACTTC
abundance: .
v_gene: TRBV11-2
j_gene: TRBJ2-5
d_gene: TRBD2

CDR3aa: CASIVSGSLYEQYF
CDR3nt: TGTGCCAGCATCGTAAGCGGGAGCCTCTACGAGCAGTACTTC
abundance: once
v_gene: TRBV6-1
j_gene: TRBJ2-7
d_gene: TRBD2

CDR3aa: CAWSPGRGGQPQHF
CDR3nt: TGTGCCTGGAGTCCTGGACGTGGAGGTCAGCCCCAGCATTTT
abundance: once
v_gene: TRBV30
j_gene: TRBJ1-5
d_gene: .

CDR3aa: CASSSGTSGPGNEQFF
CDR3nt: TGTGCCAGCAGCTCGGGGACTAGCGGGCCGGGCAATGAGCAGTTCTTC
abundance: .
v_gene: TRBV9
j_gene: TRBJ2-1
d_gene: TRBD2

CDR3aa: CSVGQGDRNTEAFF
CDR3nt: TGCAGCGTTGGCCAAGGCGACAGGAACACTGAAGCTTTCTTT
abundance: .
v_gene: TRBV29-1
j_gene: TRBJ1-1
d_gene: .

CDR3aa: CASSISGSSYNEQFF
CDR3nt: TGTGCCAGTAGTATATCGGGAAGCTCCTACAATGAGCAGTTCTTC
abundance: once
v_gene: TRBV19
j_gene: TRBJ2-1
d_gene: .

CDR3aa: CASSRPVDINEQFF
CDR3nt: TGTGCCAGCAGCCGACCGGTTGACATCAATGAGCAGTTCTTC
abundance: .
v_gene: TRBV7-9
j_gene: TRBJ2-1
d_gene: .

CDR3aa: CASSFSKALNF
CDR3nt: TGTGCCAGCAGTTTTTCGAAGGCCTTAAACTTC
abundance: .
v_gene: TRBV28
j_gene: TRBJ2-7
d_gene: .

CDR3aa: CASAQVSSTDTQYF
CDR3nt: TGCGCCAGCGCACAGGTCTCTAGCACAGATACGCAGTATTTT
abundance: .
v_gene: TRBV4-3
j_gene: TRBJ2-3
d_gene: .

CDR3aa: CASRSGQGGSSGANVLTF
CDR3nt: TGTGCCAGCAGATCAGGACAGGGGGGTAGCTCTGGGGCCAACGTCCTGACTTTC
abundance: .
v_gene: TRBV7-9
j_gene: TRBJ2-6
d_gene: TRBD1

CDR3aa: CASSLEAGSSYEQYF
CDR3nt: TGCGCCAGCAGCTTGGAAGCTGGGTCTTCATACGAGCAGTACTTC
abundance: .
v_gene: TRBV5-1
j_gene: TRBJ2-7
d_gene: .

CDR3aa: CASSKGPRRVQETQYF
CDR3nt: TGTGCCAGCAGCAAAGGACCCAGACGGGTCCAAGAGACCCAGTACTTC
abundance: .
v_gene: TRBV21-1
j_gene: TRBJ2-5
d_gene: .